The rows below give T cell receptor beta chains drawn from one sample of a study of T-cell memory formation after mild COVID-19. One entry per CDR3 protein results from TCRdb running MiXCR on the 5' RACE reads. The table has about 150,000 distinct CDR3 sequences, around 13% seen once. Sequencing was done on a sample of PBMCs or a T cell subset sorted from them (not recorded which). The receptors here all came from an adult woman who had mild COVID-19 (a few samples of this study predate the infection). Cell type and time point are not known. The CDR3 runs from the conserved cysteine through the conserved F or W. A D gene is named only where the DNA matches it firmly. A clone size is listed for some rows: how often the clone was seen (once, few, many), or a class if it is expanded.

V gene	D gene	clone size	J gene	CDR3 protein	CDR3 DNA
TRBV15	-	many	TRBJ1-1	CATSRRDGFYTEAFF	TGTGCCACCAGCAGGCGAGACGGGTTCTACACTGAAGCTTTCTTT
TRBV20-1	TRBD1	many	TRBJ2-7	CSARGRGQGSNEQYF	TGCAGTGCTAGAGGTAGAGGACAGGGGTCCAACGAGCAGTACTTC
TRBV7-9	TRBD1	-	TRBJ2-1	CASSSRGTGANEQFF	TGTGCCAGCAGTTCACGAGGGACAGGGGCGAATGAGCAGTTCTTC
TRBV5-5	-	many	TRBJ2-7	CASSLGSGVRSYEQYF	TGTGCCAGCAGCTTGGGCTCGGGCGTACGTTCCTACGAGCAGTACTTC
TRBV7-9	-	-	TRBJ2-4	CASSQTGENIQYF	TGTGCCAGCAGCCAAACCGGGGAAAACATTCAGTACTTC
TRBV7-6	-	few	TRBJ2-1	CASSFRQPGLNEQFF	TGTGCCAGCAGCTTTAGACAGCCGGGGCTGAATGAGCAGTTCTTC
TRBV4-1	-	-	TRBJ1-2	CASSQEAHRAGLSYTF	TGCGCCAGCAGCCAAGAAGCGCACAGGGCAGGGTTAAGCTACACCTTC
TRBV24-1	-	-	TRBJ1-1	CATSDSGSAEAFF	TGTGCCACCAGTGACTCAGGGTCCGCTGAAGCTTTCTTT
TRBV6-1	-	-	TRBJ2-6	CATQWGVFRSGANVLTF	TGTGCCACGCAGTGGGGGGTGTTTCGGTCTGGGGCCAACGTCCTGACTTTC
TRBV4-1	TRBD1	-	TRBJ1-1	CASSQPKTGGGPEAFF	TGCGCCAGCAGCCAACCGAAAACAGGGGGCGGCCCTGAAGCTTTCTTT
TRBV4-3	-	-	TRBJ1-1	CASSAQQGGGTEAFF	TGCGCCAGCAGCGCACAACAGGGAGGCGGGACTGAAGCTTTCTTT
TRBV7-6	TRBD1	-	TRBJ2-4	CASSLGGQGTKNIQYF	TGTGCCAGCAGCTTAGGGGGACAGGGGACCAAAAACATTCAGTACTTC
TRBV4-2	-	many	TRBJ2-5	CASSQDGKETQYF	TGTGCCAGCAGCCAAGATGGTAAAGAGACCCAGTACTTC
TRBV2	-	few	TRBJ1-1	CASSDRARGRLTEAFF	TGTGCCAGCAGTGACCGGGCAAGGGGCCGGTTAACTGAAGCTTTCTTT
TRBV5-1	-	few	TRBJ2-1	CASSLRGDLYNEQFF	TGCGCCAGCAGCTTACGGGGAGACCTATACAATGAGCAGTTCTTC
TRBV5-1	-	-	TRBJ1-3	CASSLAQGAGNTIYF	TGCGCCAGCAGCTTGGCGCAGGGAGCTGGAAACACCATATATTTT
TRBV19	TRBD2	few	TRBJ2-1	CASSINGRVDNEQFF	TGTGCCAGTAGTATAAACGGGAGGGTCGACAATGAGCAGTTCTTC
TRBV7-2	TRBD2	many	TRBJ2-3	CASSLPGLAVTDTQYF	TGTGCCAGCAGCCTCCCCGGACTAGCCGTCACAGATACGCAGTATTTT
TRBV7-8	-	many	TRBJ2-1	CASSLKESGPYNEQFF	TGTGCCAGCAGCTTAAAGGAGTCAGGACCCTACAATGAGCAGTTCTTC
TRBV14	TRBD2	-	TRBJ2-3	CASSRGLAGIRTRDTQYF	TGTGCCAGCAGCCGAGGACTAGCGGGGATCAGGACACGAGATACGCAGTATTTT
TRBV6-5	-	many	TRBJ2-7	CASSYSINYEQYF	TGTGCCAGCAGTTACTCGATTAACTACGAGCAGTACTTC
TRBV19	-	-	TRBJ2-5	CASRDSLGAWAQYF	TGTGCCAGTAGGGACAGTCTGGGGGCATGGGCCCAGTACTTC
TRBV12-3/TRBV12-4	-	-	TRBJ2-7	CASRLRGDEQYF	TGTGCCAGCAGGCTCAGAGGCGACGAGCAGTACTTC
TRBV29-1	-	few	TRBJ2-5	CSASKETQYF	TGCAGCGCTTCGAAAGAGACCCAGTACTTC
TRBV5-1	TRBD1	-	TRBJ1-2	CASRTGFEGYTF	TGCGCCAGCAGGACAGGGTTCGAAGGCTACACCTTC
TRBV29-1	TRBD1	few	TRBJ2-7	CSVERDRDYEQYF	TGCAGCGTTGAAAGGGACAGAGACTACGAGCAGTACTTC
TRBV5-1	-	-	TRBJ1-6	CASSSNTWGENSPLHF	TGCGCCAGCAGCTCCAACACTTGGGGGGAAAATTCACCCCTCCACTTT
TRBV18	-	few	TRBJ2-7	CASSPMRDYEQYF	TGTGCCAGCTCACCGATGCGCGACTACGAGCAGTACTTC
TRBV27	TRBD2	-	TRBJ2-7	CASSLEGLAGDYEQYF	TGTGCCAGCAGTCTGGAAGGACTAGCGGGGGACTACGAGCAGTACTTC
TRBV28	-	few	TRBJ2-4	CASSLSRRSFDF	TGTGCCAGCAGTTTAAGTAGACGGAGCTTTGACTTC
TRBV5-1	-	few	TRBJ2-1	CASTPSWSSYNEQFF	TGCGCCAGCACCCCAAGCTGGAGCTCCTACAATGAGCAGTTCTTC
TRBV7-2	-	few	TRBJ2-5	CASSLSASGGGETQYF	TGTGCCAGCAGCCTCTCCGCTTCCGGGGGCGGGGAGACCCAGTACTTC
TRBV7-3	-	few	TRBJ2-2	CASSLMGIDTGELFF	TGTGCCAGCAGCTTAATGGGGATCGACACCGGGGAGCTGTTTTTT
TRBV3-1	TRBD2	-	TRBJ2-4	CASSFTGTSGRAEYF	TGTGCCAGCAGCTTTACCGGGACTAGCGGGAGGGCCGAGTACTTC
TRBV5-1	TRBD1	-	TRBJ2-3	CASTTGASTDTQYF	TGCGCCAGCACGACAGGGGCTAGCACAGATACGCAGTATTTT
TRBV7-7	TRBD2	-	TRBJ2-1	CASSLGLAGNNEQFF	TGTGCTAGCAGCTTAGGACTAGCGGGAAACAATGAGCAGTTCTTC
TRBV6-5	-	-	TRBJ1-6	CASSYSRQSASPLHF	TGTGCCAGCAGTTACTCGCGGCAGTCGGCTTCACCCCTCCACTTT
TRBV2	-	-	TRBJ2-7	CASQPHAGQGFYEQYF	TGTGCCAGCCAACCCCACGCAGGGCAGGGTTTCTACGAGCAGTACTTC
TRBV7-8	-	few	TRBJ2-7	CASSLETGSSYEQYF	TGTGCCAGCAGCTTAGAGACTGGTAGCTCCTACGAGCAGTACTTC
TRBV7-3	TRBD2	few	TRBJ2-1	CASSTGTNNEQFF	TGTGCCAGCAGCACCGGGACTAACAATGAGCAGTTCTTC
TRBV5-1	-	-	TRBJ1-1	CASSAGEGAAFF	TGCGCCAGCAGCGCTGGGGAGGGTGCAGCTTTCTTT
TRBV7-3	TRBD2	few	TRBJ2-1	CASSFRGTSGPIGNEQFF	TGTGCCAGCAGCTTTAGGGGGACTAGCGGCCCTATAGGAAATGAGCAGTTCTTC